What follows are 10 T cell receptor beta chains derived from one specimen sequenced in a study of T cells in Graves' hyperthyroidism and ophthalmopathy. The CDR3 regions of TCR beta were amplified from RNA transcripts. The primer set for the first-round RT-PCR of the TCR CDR3 was HTBI. TCRdb itself ran the multiplex PCR reads through MiXCR, one entry per CDR3 protein. This sample has about 300,000 distinct CDR3 sequences; around a sixth occur once, and the top ten carry roughly 33%. What was sequenced was blood. These receptors originate from a man younger than 40 with Graves' hyperthyroidism.

This clonotype was seen ten or more times. The chain is built from TRBV28 and TRBJ2-7; D possibly corresponds to TRBD2 (6 bases). V lost 7 bases to trimming and J lost 6 bases, with 22 bases between them. CDR3 length equals 15 residues. Per the germline V gene, CDR1 is MDHEN and CDR2 is SYDVKM. CDR3 nucleotide sequence: TGTGCCAGCAAGGTGGGGGGAGGAGGTGCATTCGAGCAGTACTTC. Translating it yields CASKVGGGGAFEQYF. Variable domain in full (rest from reference TRBV28 and TRBJ2-7): DVKVTQSSRYLVKRTGEKVFLECVQDMDHENMFWYRQDPGLGLRLIYFSYDVKMKEKGDIPEGYSVSREKKERFSLILESASTNQTSMYLCASKVGGGGAFEQYFGPGTRLTVT.

This clonotype was seen a few times. The V and J genes are TRBV9 and TRBJ1-2, with no clear D. The CDR3 extends over 15 amino acids. The V and J ends lost 0 bases and 4 bases respectively, with 13 bases between them. Germline lookup yields CDR1 SGDLS and CDR2 YYNGEE. The CDR3 DNA sequence: TGTGCCAGCAGCGTAGACCCCCAACCCCCCTATGGCTACACCTTC. Residues: CASSVDPQPPYGYTF.

A few counts support this clonotype. The gene calls are TRBV18 and TRBJ2-5; D remains ambiguous. V was pared by 2 bases and J by 1 base, with 11 bases between. This CDR3 is built from 15 residues. Germline V gives CDR1 KGHSH, CDR2 LQKENI. CDR3 amino acids: CASSPSLQFQETQYF. For the CDR3, the DNA is TGTGCCAGCTCACCAAGTCTACAATTCCAAGAGACCCAGTACTTC.

This clonotype was picked up many times. The chain combines TRBV20-1 with TRBJ2-7; tentatively, D is TRBD2 (5 bases). Germline V gives CDR1 DFQATT, CDR2 SNEGSKA (reference sequence). Trimming removed 4 bases at V and 3 bases at J, with 13 bases between. The CDR3 has 13 amino acids. The DNA of the CDR3 is TGCAGTGCTACCCACGGGATTGTCTACGAGCAGTACTTC. The encoded protein is CSATHGIVYEQYF.

This clonotype showed up many times. The gene calls are TRBV27 and TRBJ2-7, with TRBD2 identical over 9 bases. The germline CDR1 and CDR2 sequences are MNHEY and SMNVEV (reference sequence). With 1 base clipped from V and 7 bases from J, the junction kept 20 bases outside the gene matches. The CDR3 extends over 19 amino acids. CDR3 nucleotides: TGTGCCAGCAGTTTATTGGGGGCTAAAAGCGGGGGGACAAGCGGAGAGCAGTACTTC. Translation gives CASSLLGAKSGGTSGEQYF.

This clonotype was detected many times. V usage is TRBV6-2 or TRBV6-3 and J usage is TRBJ1-1; 7 bases are shared with TRBD1. The J segment lost 3 bases and the V segment lost 6 bases, leaving 4 bases of the junction unmatched. Germline values: CDR1 MNHEY, CDR2 SVGEGT. The CDR3 is made up of 13 amino acids. CDR3 protein: CASRDRRDTEAFF. In DNA form, the CDR3 reads TGTGCCAGCAGGGACAGGAGGGACACTGAAGCTTTCTTT.

The chain combines TRBV6-2 or TRBV6-3 with TRBJ1-5, with D unclear. This CDR3 region has 13 residues. Germline CDR1 and CDR2: MNHEY and SVGEGT. V gave up 7 bases and J gave up 3 bases, with 10 bases separating them. The CDR3 DNA reads TGTGCCAGCACTGACGGCGACAATCAGCCCCAGCATTTT. Its translation is CASTDGDNQPQHF.

This clonotype was seen only once. V is TRBV20-1 and J is TRBJ2-5, with D uncertain. The tail of the sequence fits TRBJ2-1 better, so the J call may be wrong. This CDR3 spans 13 amino acids. The germline V gene has CDR1 DFQATT and CDR2 SNEGSKA (reference sequence). CDR3 DNA sequence: TGCAGTGCTAGAGATTACAGACAAGAGACCCAGTTCTTC. Amino acids: CSARDYRQETQFF.

This clonotype appeared a few times. The chain joins TRBV3-1 to TRBJ2-1; tentatively, D is TRBD1 or TRBD2 (6 bases each). Germline V gives CDR1 LGHDT, CDR2 YNNKEL (reference sequence). With 4 bases removed from V and 0 bases from J, the gap between germline ends came to 13 bases. The CDR3 has 16 amino acids. The CDR3 is CASSRRGLSSYNEQFF. For the CDR3, the DNA is TGTGCCAGCAGCCGGAGGGGGTTAAGCTCCTACAATGAGCAGTTCTTC.

This clonotype has a count of ten or more. The genes are TRBV12-3 or TRBV12-4 and TRBJ1-3; D not resolved. Trimming took 6 bases from V and 0 from J, leaving 6 bases between them. This CDR3 has 13 amino acids. This CDR3 is CASSYNSGNTIYF. The CDR3 nucleotides read TGTGCCAGCAGCTACAACTCTGGAAACACCATATATTTT.